This T cell receptor (beta chain) was found in a study of shared clonotypes between healthy human individuals. Broader study findings: Unshared clonotypes carried lower generation probabilities than those common to all four donors.

As concerns this clone: Antigen specificity is unknown.

Assay: immunoSEQ multiplex PCR; the TCRdb copy retains only in-frame clones and omits some. Here the sample spans about 680,000 clones, about three quarters being singletons. The origin of this receptor is a woman under 40 in good health. The sample was memory CD4+ T cells sorted from blood. Subset specified: CD45RA-negative fraction.

The CDR3 protein is CASSLDTEPNTEAFF. The CDR3 DNA reads TGCGCCAGCAGCTTGGATACGGAACCAAACACTGAAGCTTTCTTT. The gene calls are TRBV5-1 and TRBJ1-1; no clear D gene. CDR3 length: 15 residues. The ends were cut back, 0 bases at V and 2 bases at J, with 11 bases in the middle. Germline CDR1 is SGHRS and CDR2 is YFSETQ.